The entry below describes one TCR beta chain. Its cognate antigen has yet to be identified. Base quality data are lacking; no much larger clone is found one base away. The record originates from a study of blood T cell repertoires in COVID-19 (dated by TCRdb to between 2020 and 2021). Looking at the study overall: The collaborator samples originated in the United States, Italy and Spain and spanned the acute and convalescent phases of COVID-19. A de-identified subject ID, COVID-19 status, age in years and sex were almost always included in the sample metadata. Samples were obtained from the ongoing ImmuneRACE study (first 160 participants) and from 1,254 subjects provided by 6 global collaborators. The prospective study material was composed of cDNA or gDNA derived from T cells, B-cell-depleted T cells, or PBMCs. Subjects who had been exposed to COVID-19, were actively infected with it, or had recovered from it provided the deeply sampled blood TCRbeta repertoires that made up the dataset. Where available, HLA class I and class II types were obtained from metadata supplied by the sample provider rather than from assay-based typing. The repertoires were released in a freely available public database intended as a resource for research on the immune response to SARS-CoV-2. The study at large found these results: The amount of clinical and demographic metadata varied by source and participant and was provided uncurated.

CDR1 is given as SEHNR and CDR2 as FQNEAQ, both from the germline V gene (reference sequence). Inclusive of the bounding cysteine and phenylalanine, the CDR3 is 17 residues long. Kept here is only the CDR3 DNA, which spans 51 bases and is read in frame from base 1. V gives up 0 bases and J gives up 8 bases, and the segment between their germline ends measures 22 bases. One collaborating source in Seattle enrolled patients while the patients were actively infected and followed the patients over time throughout the course of disease. Each collaborating institution followed its own protocols to collect whole blood in K2EDTA tubes. For TCRbeta analysis, collaborator samples were shipped as frozen whole blood, as isolated PBMCs, or as DNA extracted from either sample type. TCRbeta CDR3 regions were amplified from genomic DNA using the immunoSEQ Assay, a bias-controlled multiplex PCR. Under the source paper's analysis protocol: Nucleated cell counts per sample were estimated from amplification of reference gene primers within the assay. To quantify the absolute abundance of each unique TCRbeta CDR3 rearrangement, sequence reads were collapsed and filtered. Productive Simpson clonality was computed per sample as the square root of Simpson's diversity index over productive rearrangements. The immuneACCESS repertoire file appears here via TCRdb, limited to in-frame rearrangements. These files lack a portion of the clones; in checked studies, under half of the deficit traces to unresolved V genes, and the cause of the others is not known. That table gives V, J and clone size, and the DNA gave D and trimming. Within this sample are hundreds of thousands of clones, with more than 75% of them counted one time only. Of the sample, 5% to 7% is held by the ten largest clones.

Sequenced input: peripheral blood. This TCR was sampled from a woman aged 80 or over with COVID-19, enrolled during active disease. This receptor chain uses TRBV7-9 and TRBJ1-1; the D gene is possibly TRBD1, with 6 bases matching. CDR3 sequence: CASSLARPSRGAAEAFF. The DNA sequence is TGTGCCAGCAGCTTAGCTCGTCCCTCGCGGGGGGCCGCCGAAGCTTTCTTT.